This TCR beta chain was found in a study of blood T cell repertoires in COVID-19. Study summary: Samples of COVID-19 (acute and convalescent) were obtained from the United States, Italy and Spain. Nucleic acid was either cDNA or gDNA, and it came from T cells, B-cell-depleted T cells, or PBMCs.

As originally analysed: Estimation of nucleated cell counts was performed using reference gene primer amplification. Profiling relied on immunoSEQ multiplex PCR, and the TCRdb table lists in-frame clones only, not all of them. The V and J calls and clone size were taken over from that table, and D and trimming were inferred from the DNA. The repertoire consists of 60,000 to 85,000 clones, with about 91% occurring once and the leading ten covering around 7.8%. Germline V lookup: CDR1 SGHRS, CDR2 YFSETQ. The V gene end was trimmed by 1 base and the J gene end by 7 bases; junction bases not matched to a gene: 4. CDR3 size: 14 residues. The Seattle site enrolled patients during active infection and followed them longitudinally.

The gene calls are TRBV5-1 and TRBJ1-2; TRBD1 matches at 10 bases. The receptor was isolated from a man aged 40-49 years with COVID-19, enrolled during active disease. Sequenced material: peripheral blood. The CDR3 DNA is TGCGCCAGCAGCTTGAGACAGGGGGCAATTGGCTACACCTTC. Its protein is CASSLRQGAIGYTF.